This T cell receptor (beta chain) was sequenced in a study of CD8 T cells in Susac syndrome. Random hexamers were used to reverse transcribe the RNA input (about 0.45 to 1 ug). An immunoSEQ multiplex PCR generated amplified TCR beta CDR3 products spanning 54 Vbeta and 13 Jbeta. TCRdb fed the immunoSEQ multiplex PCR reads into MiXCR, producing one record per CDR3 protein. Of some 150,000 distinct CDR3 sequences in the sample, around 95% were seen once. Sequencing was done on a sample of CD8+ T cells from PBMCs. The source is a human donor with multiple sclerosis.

The chain's CDR3 is CASSPPYQETQYF. In DNA, the CDR3 is TGTGCCAGCTCACCGCCGTACCAAGAGACCCAGTACTTC. The chain links TRBV18 to TRBJ2-5; D not certain. V dropped 3 bases and J dropped 0 bases, with 5 bases sitting between them. Germline V gene lookup returns CDR1 KGHSH and CDR2 LQKENI. CDR3 length: 13 residues. The variable domain in full, completed from reference TRBV18 and TRBJ2-5, reads NAGVMQNPRHLVRRRGQEARLRCSPMKGHSHVYWYRQLPEEGLKFMVYLQKENIIDESGMPKERFSAEFPKEGPSILRIQQVVRGDSAAYFCASSPPYQETQYFGPGTRLLVL.